The 14 T cell receptor beta chains in this list originate from one sample, sequenced in a study of blood T cell repertoires in COVID-19 (dated by TCRdb to 2018 to 2020). Preparation of the library involved the immunoSEQ multiplex PCR assay. Not all clones reach the TCRdb copy of this immuneACCESS table, which keeps in-frame sequences only. Checked studies attribute under half of the gap to unresolved V genes and leave the rest unexplained. The sample includes some 160,000 clones, with almost 85% observed a single time. Under 3.5% of the sample belongs to the ten largest clones. The sequenced material came from peripheral blood. The receptors come from a woman aged 80 or older with COVID-19, enrolled during active disease.

This clone was recorded only once. CDR3 in amino acids: CAITPGGASHEQYF. The CDR3 bases are TGTGCCATCACTCCAGGGGGCGCATCCCACGAGCAGTACTTC. The chain links TRBV10-3 to TRBJ2-7, with TRBD1 matching over 8 bases. Germline V gene lookup returns CDR1 ENHRY and CDR2 SYGVKD. Trimming removed 7 bases from V and 5 bases from J; junction bases left unmatched: 10. The length of the CDR3 is 14 residues.

This sequence joins TRBV30 and TRBJ2-5, with 9 bases aligning to TRBD2. CDR1 GTSNPN and CDR2 SVGIG come from the germline V gene (reference sequence). Germline trimming cut 0 bases from V and 9 bases from J; bases unmatched to any gene: 17. The CDR3 runs 17 residues. CDR3 nucleotides: TGTGCCTGGAGTGTACAAATGGGGTTAGCGGGGGCCTTGGCCCAGTACTTC. Amino acids: CAWSVQMGLAGALAQYF.

The rearrangement uses TRBV5-6 and TRBJ2-7, with D possibly being TRBD1 (6 bases). The CDR3 sequence is 14 residues long. Germline V gives CDR1 SGHDT, CDR2 YYEEEE. Trimming pared 2 bases from V and 5 bases from J, leaving 14 bases between. Written as DNA, the CDR3 is TGTGCCAGCAGCTTCGGACAGCGTCTCCACGAGCAGTACTTC. Its translation: CASSFGQRLHEQYF.

This chain links TRBV28 with TRBJ1-3, with D unresolved. Trimming removed 5 bases at V and 6 bases at J, with 5 bases between. The germline gives CDR1 MDHEN, CDR2 SYDVKM. The CDR3 sequence is 11 residues long. The CDR3 sequence: CASSRANTIYF. DNA of the CDR3: TGTGCCAGCAGTCGAGCAAACACCATATATTTT.

The V call is TRBV3-1 (or the pseudogene TRBV3-2), the J call TRBJ2-5, with 9 bases that match TRBD2. The V gene's germline CDR1 is LGHDT and CDR2 YNNKEL (reference sequence). This CDR3 comprises 15 residues. J gave up 5 bases and V 4 bases, and 8 bases lay outside the gene matches. CDR3 sequence (DNA): TGTGCCAGCAGCCCGGCGGGGGGGCTCGGGGAGACCCAGTACTTC. Its translation is CASSPAGGLGETQYF.

J is TRBJ2-6 and V is TRBV27, with D unresolved. This CDR3 comprises 14 residues. Between the trimmed V and J ends, which lost 4 bases and 0 bases, there was a span of 4 bases. Germline V gives CDR1 MNHEY, CDR2 SMNVEV (reference sequence). The CDR3 sequence: CASSYSSGANVLTF. DNA of the CDR3: TGTGCCAGCAGTTATAGCTCTGGGGCCAACGTCCTGACTTTC.

J is TRBJ2-7 and V is TRBV11-3; no reliable D call. Per germline, CDR1 SGHNT and CDR2 YENEEA. This CDR3 has 12 amino acids. V lost 5 bases and J lost 1, with 6 bases in between. CDR3 coding DNA: TGTGCCAGCAGCCTCGGGTCCTACGAGCAGTACTTC. Translated, it gives CASSLGSYEQYF.

This rearrangement joins TRBV21-1 to TRBJ2-7; TRBD1, the table's D call, lacks a check against the DNA. TRBV21-1 is recorded as a pseudogene. The CDR3 length is 18 residues. The CDR3 loop reads CASSSLSGTGSFSHEQYF. CDR3 coding DNA: TGTGCCAGCAGCAGCCTCTCCGGGACAGGCTCTTTTTCCCACGAGCAGTACTTC.

The rearrangement uses TRBV4-2 and TRBJ1-5; D perhaps matches TRBD1 (6 bases). The ends were cut back, 0 bases at V and 7 bases at J, with 13 bases in the middle. This CDR3 contains 15 residues. Germline V lookup: CDR1 LGHNA, CDR2 YNFKEQ. CDR3 residues: CASSQEGGTTQPQHF. DNA of the CDR3: TGTGCCAGCAGCCAAGAGGGGGGGACAACCCAGCCCCAGCATTTT.

The chain uses TRBV18 and TRBJ2-7, with D maybe TRBD2 (6 bases). The ends were cut back, 2 bases at V and 10 bases at J, with 12 bases in the middle. The germline CDR1 and CDR2 sequences are KGHSH and LQKENI. The CDR3 extends over 12 amino acids. CDR3 DNA: TGTGCCAGCTCACCAATATCGGGAGACCAGTACTTC. Protein: CASSPISGDQYF.

The gene calls are TRBV30 and TRBJ2-3; 7 positions match TRBD2. This CDR3 comprises 14 residues. Trimming at V came to 2 bases and at J to 2 bases, leaving 4 bases not matched to a gene. Per the germline V gene, CDR1 is GTSNPN and CDR2 is SVGIG (reference sequence). The CDR3 region is CAWSWGGNTDTQYF. CDR3 DNA sequence: TGTGCCTGGAGTTGGGGGGGGAACACAGATACGCAGTATTTT. Full variable domain (remainder filled in from reference TRBV30 and TRBJ2-3): SQTIHQWPATLVQPVGSPLSLECTVEGTSNPNLYWYRQAAGRGLQLLFYSVGIGQISSEVPQNLSASRPQDRQFILSSKKLLLSDSGFYLCAWSWGGNTDTQYFGPGTRLTVL.

This clone was found a few times. CDR3 sequence (DNA): TGTGCCAGCAGTTACGGAGCCGGACCCCTCCACTTT. It encodes CASSYGAGPLHF. The V call is TRBV6-5, the J call TRBJ1-6; no clear D. CDR3 length equals 12 residues. Trimming took 2 bases from V and 12 from J, leaving 8 bases between them. Germline CDR1 reads MNHEY; CDR2 reads SVGAGI.

This clone was recorded once. The chain uses TRBV27 and TRBJ1-2; D unclear. The germline V gene has CDR1 MNHEY and CDR2 SMNVEV (reference sequence). The CDR3 totals 16 residues. V shed 5 bases and J shed 0 bases, with 16 bases lying between them. CDR3 sequence reads: CASSPDYGVANYGYTF. CDR3 in DNA: TGTGCCAGCAGTCCAGATTACGGGGTAGCTAACTATGGCTACACCTTC.

This chain joins TRBV30 and TRBJ1-5; D may be TRBD1 (5 bases). The CDR3 loop spans 16 amino acids. The ends were cut back, 2 bases at V and 4 bases at J, with 18 bases in the middle. The V gene's germline CDR1 is GTSNPN and CDR2 SVGIG (reference sequence). The CDR3 DNA reads as TGTGCCTGGAGTTACCGGGGGGGGAAAGGGAATCAGCCCCAGCATTTT. It translates to CAWSYRGGKGNQPQHF.